The sample holds a few counts of the clone carrying this T cell receptor beta chain. Its antigen is unidentified. Germline assignment: CDR1 LNHNV and CDR2 YYDKDF (reference sequence). V dropped 5 bases and J dropped 4 bases, with 15 bases sitting between them. The length of the CDR3 is 15 residues. These data are taken from a study of cytotoxic CD8 clonotypes in ibrutinib-treated CLL. Study in general: Researchers reported about a dozen relapsed/refractory and some 14 treatment-naive patients, roughly 17 of them IGHV unmutated. Timing of response sample collection was a median around twelve months after treatment start, with a range of 6 to 36. Findings and caveats of the study: At the start, clonality exceeded age-matched healthy donors and followed circulating CD8+ T-cell counts.

Sequencing was performed with immunoSEQ multiplex PCR; in TCRdb, only in-frame clones are kept and a portion is missing. Found here are about 130,000 clones, 79% of them singletons; the top ten hold 9.5% to 15%. This receptor was identified in a human donor with chronic lymphocytic leukemia. This sequence joins TRBV15 and TRBJ1-5, with unresolved D. The specimen comprised PBMCs, sampled after 12 months of ibrutinib treatment. The CDR3 nucleotides read TGTGCCACCAGCGACTTCGGACGGGGAAATCAGCCCCAGCATTTT. Translating it yields CATSDFGRGNQPQHF.